These T cell receptor beta chains were read from a single sample in a study of early T cells in non-severe SARS-CoV-2 infection. In TCRdb, the 5' RACE reads were re-called with MiXCR into one record per CDR3 protein. The sample carries some 45,000 distinct CDR3 sequences, roughly 4% recorded once. Input material: whole blood. These receptors all come from an adult who was a healthcare worker with PCR-confirmed SARS-CoV-2 infection or an uninfected control (not recorded which). The CDR3 runs from the conserved cysteine through the conserved F or W. Fields, in order: CDR3 length, V gene, CDR3 protein.

>14|TRBV6-2/TRBV6-3
CASKTSGRAYEQYF
>14|TRBV5-1
CASSWTSEGNIQYF
>13|TRBV6-4
CASSRTRGDIQYF
>16|TRBV7-9
CASSHPPGTLQETQYF
>15|TRBV6-2/TRBV6-3
CASSQPLAGQHEQYF
>11|TRBV11-3
CASSRGGELFF
>13|TRBV13
CASSLGRTDTQYF
>15|TRBV27
CASRVRGSGANVLTF
>15|TRBV2
CASKGTRTGFDEQFF
>13|TRBV20-1
CSALRGGNTEAFF
>15|TRBV30
CAWREHQVRGNTIYF
>12|TRBV29-1
CSVAIQGYEQYF
>16|TRBV6-1
CASSEWTSGRSDTQYF
>16|TRBV5-6
CASRRTSVRGQETQYF